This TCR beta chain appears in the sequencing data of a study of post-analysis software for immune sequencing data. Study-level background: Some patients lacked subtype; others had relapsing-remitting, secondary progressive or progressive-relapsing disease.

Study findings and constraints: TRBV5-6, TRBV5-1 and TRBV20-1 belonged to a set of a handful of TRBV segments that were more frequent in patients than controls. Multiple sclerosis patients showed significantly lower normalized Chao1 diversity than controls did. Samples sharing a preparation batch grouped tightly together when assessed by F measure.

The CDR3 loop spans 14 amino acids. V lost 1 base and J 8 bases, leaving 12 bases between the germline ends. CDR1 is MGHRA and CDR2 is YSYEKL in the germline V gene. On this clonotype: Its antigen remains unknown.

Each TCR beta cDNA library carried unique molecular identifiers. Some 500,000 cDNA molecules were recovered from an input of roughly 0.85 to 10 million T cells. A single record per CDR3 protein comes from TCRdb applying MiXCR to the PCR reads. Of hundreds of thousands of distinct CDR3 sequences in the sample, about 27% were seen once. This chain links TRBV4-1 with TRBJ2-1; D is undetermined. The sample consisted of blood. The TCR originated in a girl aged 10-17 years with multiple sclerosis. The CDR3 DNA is TGCGCCAGCAGCCAAGGGAGACCAATGGATGAGCAGTTCTTC. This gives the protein CASSQGRPMDEQFF.